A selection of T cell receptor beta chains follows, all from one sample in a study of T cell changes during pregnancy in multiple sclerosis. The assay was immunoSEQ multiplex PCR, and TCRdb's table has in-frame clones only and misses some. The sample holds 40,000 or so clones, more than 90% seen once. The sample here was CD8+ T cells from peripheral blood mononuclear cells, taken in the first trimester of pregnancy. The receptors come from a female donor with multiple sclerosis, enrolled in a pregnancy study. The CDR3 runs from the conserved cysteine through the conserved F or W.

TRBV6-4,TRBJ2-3,CASSVRSSGGADTQYF
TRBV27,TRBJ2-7,CASSSRLAGAPYEQYF
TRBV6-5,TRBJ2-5,CASSPGGGDQETQYF
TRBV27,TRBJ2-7,CASSYDRGGEQYF
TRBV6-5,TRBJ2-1,CASSYSAGTNEQFF
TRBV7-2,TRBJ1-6,CASSLDRDPRNSPLHF
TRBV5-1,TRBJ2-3,CASSLKRTQYF
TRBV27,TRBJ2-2,CASSNGGLELFF
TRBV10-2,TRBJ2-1,CASSAGGAYNEQFF
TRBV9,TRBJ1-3,CASSVDGEVSGNTIYF
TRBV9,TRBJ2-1,CASSVGTGNEQFF
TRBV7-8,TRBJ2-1,CASILTGVGLTYNEQFF
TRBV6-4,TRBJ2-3,CASSVSGTDTQYF
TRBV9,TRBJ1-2,CASSVNRDYGYTF
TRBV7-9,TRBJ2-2,CASSSDRGQGTPGELFF
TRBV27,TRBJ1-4,CASRRTAGFEKLFF
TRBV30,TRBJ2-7,CAWGPPSYEQYF
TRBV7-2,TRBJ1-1,CASSRLTGTPPGDTEAFF
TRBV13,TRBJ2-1,CASSFQTGQGAPNSYNEQFF
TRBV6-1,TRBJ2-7,CASSESAPGEQYF
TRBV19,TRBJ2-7,CASSPRGRYEQYF
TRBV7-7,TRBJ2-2,CASSLSAGVGPGELFF
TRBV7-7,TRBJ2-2,CASSLDRGTGELFF
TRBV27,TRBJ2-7,CASSVGQGAYEQYF
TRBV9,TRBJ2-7,CASSVGWGGWQYF
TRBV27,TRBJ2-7,CASSLSGTGGYEQYF
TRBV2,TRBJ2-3,CASSEGSTDTQYF
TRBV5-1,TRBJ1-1,CASSLVGGGTEAFF
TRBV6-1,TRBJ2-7,CASNDLTSLYEQYF
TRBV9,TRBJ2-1,CASSVVGTSGGDEQFF
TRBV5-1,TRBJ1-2,CASSPASWGSNYGYTF
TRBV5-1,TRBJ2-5,CASSLYRGAETQYF
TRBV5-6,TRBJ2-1,CASSFGTGTGGAGFF
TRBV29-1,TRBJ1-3,CSVDDRGTNTIYF
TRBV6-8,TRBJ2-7,CASSYEDRVAYEQYF
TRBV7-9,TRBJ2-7,CASSQYPGLDSYEQYF
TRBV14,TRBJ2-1,CASSQVSAYNEQFF
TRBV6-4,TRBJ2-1,CASSPGTYNEQFF
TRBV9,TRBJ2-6,CASSFHLGQGFPSGANVLTF
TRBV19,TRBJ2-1,CASNPEGSNEQFF
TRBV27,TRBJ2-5,CASSLGPGTGSGEETQYF
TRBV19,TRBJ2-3,CASSIVTMDTQYF
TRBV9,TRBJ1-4,CASSPRATNEKLFF
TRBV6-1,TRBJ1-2,CASSTPGTGYGYTF
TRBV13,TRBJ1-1,CASSPGFTEAFF
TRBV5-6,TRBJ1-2,CASSFGSHNYGYTF
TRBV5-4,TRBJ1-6,CASSLAGEGSPLHF
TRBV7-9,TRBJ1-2,CASSLEDRLVTF
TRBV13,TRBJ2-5,CASSLGRGQETQYF
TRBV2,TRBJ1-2,CASSEWAGANYGYTF
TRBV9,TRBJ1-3,CASSVTTGFLSGNTIYF
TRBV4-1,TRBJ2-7,CASSQGIGQGYEQYF
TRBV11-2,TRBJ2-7,CASSLGAGGFEQYF
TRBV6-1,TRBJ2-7,CASSVAGGIDYEQYF